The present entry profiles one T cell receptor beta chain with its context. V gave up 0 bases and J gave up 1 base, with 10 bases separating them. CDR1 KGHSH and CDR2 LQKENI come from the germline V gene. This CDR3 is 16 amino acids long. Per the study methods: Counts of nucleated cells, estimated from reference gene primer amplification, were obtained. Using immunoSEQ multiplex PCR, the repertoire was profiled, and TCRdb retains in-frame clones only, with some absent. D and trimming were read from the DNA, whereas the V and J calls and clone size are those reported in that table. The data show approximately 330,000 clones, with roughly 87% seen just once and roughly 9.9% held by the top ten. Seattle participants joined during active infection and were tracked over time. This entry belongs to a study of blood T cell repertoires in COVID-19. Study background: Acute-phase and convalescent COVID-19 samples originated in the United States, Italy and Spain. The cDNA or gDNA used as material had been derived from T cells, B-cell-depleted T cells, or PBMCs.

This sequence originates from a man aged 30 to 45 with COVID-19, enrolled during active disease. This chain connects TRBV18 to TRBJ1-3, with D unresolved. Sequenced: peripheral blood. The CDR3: CASSPPVGGSGNTIYF. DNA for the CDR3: TGTGCCAGCTCACCACCGGTTGGAGGGTCTGGAAACACCATATATTTT.